This T cell receptor beta chain came from a study of blood T cell repertoires in COVID-19. Across the study: The origin of the acute and convalescent COVID-19 samples was the United States, Italy and Spain. Sample material is recorded as cDNA or gDNA derived from T cells, B-cell-depleted T cells, or PBMCs.

Original processing methods: Estimated nucleated cell counts came from reference gene primer amplification. Sequencing used immunoSEQ multiplex PCR; TCRdb keeps in-frame clones, though not all of them. V, J and clone size reflect that table, while D and trimming were determined from the DNA. Of roughly 120,000 clones in the sample, about 80% are singletons; the top ten hold roughly 17%. Trimming removed 5 bases at V and 7 bases at J, with 11 bases between. This CDR3 has 12 amino acids. Germline CDR1 and CDR2: SGHAT and FQNNGV. The rearrangement uses TRBV11-2 and TRBJ1-2; the D is unclear. The sample was peripheral blood. The clonotype comes from an elderly woman with active or convalescent COVID-19. As DNA, the CDR3 is TGTGCCAGCAGCCGGGTCGGGGTTGGCTACACCTTC. Amino acid sequence: CASSRVGVGYTF.